The subject of this entry is one T cell receptor beta chain. With a much larger clone just one base away, this may be a read error. Researchers prepared the TCRbeta library using unique molecular identifiers, the study reports. Each CDR3 protein gets one entry after TCRdb re-called the PCR reads with MiXCR. The data show nearly 200,000 distinct CDR3 sequences, roughly 6% seen once. The data were taken from a study of T-cell reconstitution after alpha-beta-depleted transplantation in children. This CDR3 is built from 16 residues. Germline CDR1 and CDR2: SEHNR and FQNEAQ (reference sequence). The sequence came from a girl less than two years old with combined immunodeficiency, due to receive a stem cell transplant. The chain couples TRBV7-9 to TRBJ2-5; no definite D call. The sample was PBMCs, taken before TCRalphabeta/CD19-depleted stem cell transplant. The CDR3 DNA follows: TGTGCCAACAGCTTAAATGCAGGCTTGGACCAAGAGACCCAGTACTTC. The encoded protein is CANSLNAGLDQETQYF.